These 9 T cell receptor beta chains were all obtained from the same sample, sequenced in a study of cytomegalovirus exposure and HLA in healthy donors. Data came from immunoSEQ multiplex PCR; TCRdb stores just in-frame clones and leaves some out. The repertoire holds around 93,000 clones, with 85% as singletons. Sequencing input: PBMCs. These receptors originate from a man between 18 and 35 years old in good health and CMV-seropositive.

The J gene is TRBJ2-1, the V gene TRBV29-1, with D possibly TRBD1 on 5 matching bases. The CDR3 is made up of 13 amino acids. Germline CDR1 reads SQVTM; CDR2 reads ANQGSEA. CDR3 bases: TGCGCCGTTCGACAGATCGATTACAATGAGCAGTTCTTC. Protein sequence: CAVRQIDYNEQFF.

The chain carries TRBV9 and TRBJ2-5; TRBD1 matches 10 bases. V trimming: 2 bases; J trimming: 5 bases; junction bases outside the gene matches: 6. This CDR3 contains 15 residues. In germline, CDR1 is SGDLS, CDR2 YYNGEE. The CDR3 DNA reads TGTGCCAGCAGCGTGGGACAGGGGTTTGGGGAGACCCAGTACTTC. Translating gives CASSVGQGFGETQYF. The variable domain in full, with the rest retrieved from reference TRBV9 and TRBJ2-5, is DSGVTQTPKHLITATGQRVTLRCSPRSGDLSVYWYQQSLDQGLQFLIQYYNGEERAKGNILERFSAQQFPDLHSELNLSSLELGDSALYFCASSVGQGFGETQYFGPGTRLLVL.

The rearrangement uses TRBV27 and TRBJ2-1, with 12 bases identical to TRBD1. With 5 bases clipped from V and 6 bases from J, the junction kept 5 bases outside the gene matches. CDR1 and CDR2 (germline): MNHEY, SMNVEV (reference sequence). The CDR3 is 15 amino acids. The CDR3 nucleotides are TGTGCCAGCAGTACCGGGACAGGGGGCCTCAATGAGCAGTTCTTC. It is translated as CASSTGTGGLNEQFF.

The chain is built from TRBV4-1 and TRBJ2-7, with a tentative D call TRBD2 (5 bases). CDR1 is MGHRA and CDR2 is YSYEKL in the germline V gene. This CDR3 is built from 15 residues. V was shortened by 5 bases and J by 0 bases, with 14 bases between the two germline ends. CDR3 sequence reads: CASSLRVGSSYEQYV. DNA for the CDR3: TGCGCCAGCAGCTTGCGGGTCGGAAGCTCCTACGAGCAGTACGTC.

The rearrangement uses TRBV20-1 and TRBJ1-2, with D possibly being TRBD1 (5 bases). This CDR3 has 9 residues. The germline CDR1 and CDR2 sequences are DFQATT and SNEGSKA (reference sequence). With 5 bases removed from V and 10 bases from J, the gap between germline ends came to 8 bases. CDR3 DNA: TGCAGTGCTGGGGGGTCCTACACCTTC. Its protein product is CSAGGSYTF.

This clone was counted once. This rearrangement joins TRBV6-1 to TRBJ1-3; D call uncertain. The CDR3 contains 15 residues. V lost 0 bases and J lost 0, with 6 bases in between. Germline values: CDR1 MNHNS, CDR2 SASEGT. The CDR3 bases are TGTGCCAGCAGTGAAGCCAGAACCTCTGGAAACACCATATATTTT. Protein: CASSEARTSGNTIYF.

The chain combines TRBV5-1 with TRBJ1-3, with D unclear. CDR1 SGHRS and CDR2 YFSETQ come from the germline V gene. This CDR3 is built from 14 residues. V lost 1 base, J lost 2 bases, and 7 bases lay in between. The CDR3 loop reads CASSLSGTGNTIYF. The DNA for the CDR3 is TGCGCCAGCAGCTTGTCGGGAACTGGAAACACCATATATTTT. Drawing the rest from reference TRBV5-1 and TRBJ1-3, the complete variable domain is KAGVTQTPRYLIKTRGQQVTLSCSPISGHRSVSWYQQTPGQGLQFLFEYFSETQRNKGNFPGRFSGRQFSNSRSEMNVSTLELGDSALYLCASSLSGTGNTIYFGEGSWLTVV.

The rearrangement links TRBV4-2 to TRBJ1-2; D not certain. Germline values: CDR1 LGHNA, CDR2 YNFKEQ. Trimming removed 3 bases from V and 8 bases from J, with 16 bases in between. The CDR3 length is 14 residues. In DNA form, the CDR3 reads TGTGCCAGCAGCCATAACCTGCACCGGGAAGGCTACACCTTC. This sequence encodes CASSHNLHREGYTF.

The chain links TRBV6-4 to TRBJ1-1, with no clear D. Germline V gene sequence: CDR1 MRHNA, CDR2 SNTAGT. Trimming shortened V by 2 bases and J by 2 bases, and 6 bases separated the two germline ends. There are 13 residues in the CDR3. CDR3 DNA: TGTGCCAGCAGTGACGGGAGTAACACTGAAGCTTTCTTT. As protein: CASSDGSNTEAFF.